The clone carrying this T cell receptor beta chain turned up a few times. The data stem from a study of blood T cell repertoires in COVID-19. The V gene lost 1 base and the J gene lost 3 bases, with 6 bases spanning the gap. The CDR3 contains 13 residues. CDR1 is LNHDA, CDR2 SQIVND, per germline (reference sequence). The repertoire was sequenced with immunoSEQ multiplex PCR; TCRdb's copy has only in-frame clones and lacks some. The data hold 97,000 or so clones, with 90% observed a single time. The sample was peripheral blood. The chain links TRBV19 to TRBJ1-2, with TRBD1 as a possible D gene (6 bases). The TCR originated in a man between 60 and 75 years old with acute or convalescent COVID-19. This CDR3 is CASSIGTDYGYTF. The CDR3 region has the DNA TGTGCCAGTAGTATAGGGACAGACTATGGCTACACCTTC.